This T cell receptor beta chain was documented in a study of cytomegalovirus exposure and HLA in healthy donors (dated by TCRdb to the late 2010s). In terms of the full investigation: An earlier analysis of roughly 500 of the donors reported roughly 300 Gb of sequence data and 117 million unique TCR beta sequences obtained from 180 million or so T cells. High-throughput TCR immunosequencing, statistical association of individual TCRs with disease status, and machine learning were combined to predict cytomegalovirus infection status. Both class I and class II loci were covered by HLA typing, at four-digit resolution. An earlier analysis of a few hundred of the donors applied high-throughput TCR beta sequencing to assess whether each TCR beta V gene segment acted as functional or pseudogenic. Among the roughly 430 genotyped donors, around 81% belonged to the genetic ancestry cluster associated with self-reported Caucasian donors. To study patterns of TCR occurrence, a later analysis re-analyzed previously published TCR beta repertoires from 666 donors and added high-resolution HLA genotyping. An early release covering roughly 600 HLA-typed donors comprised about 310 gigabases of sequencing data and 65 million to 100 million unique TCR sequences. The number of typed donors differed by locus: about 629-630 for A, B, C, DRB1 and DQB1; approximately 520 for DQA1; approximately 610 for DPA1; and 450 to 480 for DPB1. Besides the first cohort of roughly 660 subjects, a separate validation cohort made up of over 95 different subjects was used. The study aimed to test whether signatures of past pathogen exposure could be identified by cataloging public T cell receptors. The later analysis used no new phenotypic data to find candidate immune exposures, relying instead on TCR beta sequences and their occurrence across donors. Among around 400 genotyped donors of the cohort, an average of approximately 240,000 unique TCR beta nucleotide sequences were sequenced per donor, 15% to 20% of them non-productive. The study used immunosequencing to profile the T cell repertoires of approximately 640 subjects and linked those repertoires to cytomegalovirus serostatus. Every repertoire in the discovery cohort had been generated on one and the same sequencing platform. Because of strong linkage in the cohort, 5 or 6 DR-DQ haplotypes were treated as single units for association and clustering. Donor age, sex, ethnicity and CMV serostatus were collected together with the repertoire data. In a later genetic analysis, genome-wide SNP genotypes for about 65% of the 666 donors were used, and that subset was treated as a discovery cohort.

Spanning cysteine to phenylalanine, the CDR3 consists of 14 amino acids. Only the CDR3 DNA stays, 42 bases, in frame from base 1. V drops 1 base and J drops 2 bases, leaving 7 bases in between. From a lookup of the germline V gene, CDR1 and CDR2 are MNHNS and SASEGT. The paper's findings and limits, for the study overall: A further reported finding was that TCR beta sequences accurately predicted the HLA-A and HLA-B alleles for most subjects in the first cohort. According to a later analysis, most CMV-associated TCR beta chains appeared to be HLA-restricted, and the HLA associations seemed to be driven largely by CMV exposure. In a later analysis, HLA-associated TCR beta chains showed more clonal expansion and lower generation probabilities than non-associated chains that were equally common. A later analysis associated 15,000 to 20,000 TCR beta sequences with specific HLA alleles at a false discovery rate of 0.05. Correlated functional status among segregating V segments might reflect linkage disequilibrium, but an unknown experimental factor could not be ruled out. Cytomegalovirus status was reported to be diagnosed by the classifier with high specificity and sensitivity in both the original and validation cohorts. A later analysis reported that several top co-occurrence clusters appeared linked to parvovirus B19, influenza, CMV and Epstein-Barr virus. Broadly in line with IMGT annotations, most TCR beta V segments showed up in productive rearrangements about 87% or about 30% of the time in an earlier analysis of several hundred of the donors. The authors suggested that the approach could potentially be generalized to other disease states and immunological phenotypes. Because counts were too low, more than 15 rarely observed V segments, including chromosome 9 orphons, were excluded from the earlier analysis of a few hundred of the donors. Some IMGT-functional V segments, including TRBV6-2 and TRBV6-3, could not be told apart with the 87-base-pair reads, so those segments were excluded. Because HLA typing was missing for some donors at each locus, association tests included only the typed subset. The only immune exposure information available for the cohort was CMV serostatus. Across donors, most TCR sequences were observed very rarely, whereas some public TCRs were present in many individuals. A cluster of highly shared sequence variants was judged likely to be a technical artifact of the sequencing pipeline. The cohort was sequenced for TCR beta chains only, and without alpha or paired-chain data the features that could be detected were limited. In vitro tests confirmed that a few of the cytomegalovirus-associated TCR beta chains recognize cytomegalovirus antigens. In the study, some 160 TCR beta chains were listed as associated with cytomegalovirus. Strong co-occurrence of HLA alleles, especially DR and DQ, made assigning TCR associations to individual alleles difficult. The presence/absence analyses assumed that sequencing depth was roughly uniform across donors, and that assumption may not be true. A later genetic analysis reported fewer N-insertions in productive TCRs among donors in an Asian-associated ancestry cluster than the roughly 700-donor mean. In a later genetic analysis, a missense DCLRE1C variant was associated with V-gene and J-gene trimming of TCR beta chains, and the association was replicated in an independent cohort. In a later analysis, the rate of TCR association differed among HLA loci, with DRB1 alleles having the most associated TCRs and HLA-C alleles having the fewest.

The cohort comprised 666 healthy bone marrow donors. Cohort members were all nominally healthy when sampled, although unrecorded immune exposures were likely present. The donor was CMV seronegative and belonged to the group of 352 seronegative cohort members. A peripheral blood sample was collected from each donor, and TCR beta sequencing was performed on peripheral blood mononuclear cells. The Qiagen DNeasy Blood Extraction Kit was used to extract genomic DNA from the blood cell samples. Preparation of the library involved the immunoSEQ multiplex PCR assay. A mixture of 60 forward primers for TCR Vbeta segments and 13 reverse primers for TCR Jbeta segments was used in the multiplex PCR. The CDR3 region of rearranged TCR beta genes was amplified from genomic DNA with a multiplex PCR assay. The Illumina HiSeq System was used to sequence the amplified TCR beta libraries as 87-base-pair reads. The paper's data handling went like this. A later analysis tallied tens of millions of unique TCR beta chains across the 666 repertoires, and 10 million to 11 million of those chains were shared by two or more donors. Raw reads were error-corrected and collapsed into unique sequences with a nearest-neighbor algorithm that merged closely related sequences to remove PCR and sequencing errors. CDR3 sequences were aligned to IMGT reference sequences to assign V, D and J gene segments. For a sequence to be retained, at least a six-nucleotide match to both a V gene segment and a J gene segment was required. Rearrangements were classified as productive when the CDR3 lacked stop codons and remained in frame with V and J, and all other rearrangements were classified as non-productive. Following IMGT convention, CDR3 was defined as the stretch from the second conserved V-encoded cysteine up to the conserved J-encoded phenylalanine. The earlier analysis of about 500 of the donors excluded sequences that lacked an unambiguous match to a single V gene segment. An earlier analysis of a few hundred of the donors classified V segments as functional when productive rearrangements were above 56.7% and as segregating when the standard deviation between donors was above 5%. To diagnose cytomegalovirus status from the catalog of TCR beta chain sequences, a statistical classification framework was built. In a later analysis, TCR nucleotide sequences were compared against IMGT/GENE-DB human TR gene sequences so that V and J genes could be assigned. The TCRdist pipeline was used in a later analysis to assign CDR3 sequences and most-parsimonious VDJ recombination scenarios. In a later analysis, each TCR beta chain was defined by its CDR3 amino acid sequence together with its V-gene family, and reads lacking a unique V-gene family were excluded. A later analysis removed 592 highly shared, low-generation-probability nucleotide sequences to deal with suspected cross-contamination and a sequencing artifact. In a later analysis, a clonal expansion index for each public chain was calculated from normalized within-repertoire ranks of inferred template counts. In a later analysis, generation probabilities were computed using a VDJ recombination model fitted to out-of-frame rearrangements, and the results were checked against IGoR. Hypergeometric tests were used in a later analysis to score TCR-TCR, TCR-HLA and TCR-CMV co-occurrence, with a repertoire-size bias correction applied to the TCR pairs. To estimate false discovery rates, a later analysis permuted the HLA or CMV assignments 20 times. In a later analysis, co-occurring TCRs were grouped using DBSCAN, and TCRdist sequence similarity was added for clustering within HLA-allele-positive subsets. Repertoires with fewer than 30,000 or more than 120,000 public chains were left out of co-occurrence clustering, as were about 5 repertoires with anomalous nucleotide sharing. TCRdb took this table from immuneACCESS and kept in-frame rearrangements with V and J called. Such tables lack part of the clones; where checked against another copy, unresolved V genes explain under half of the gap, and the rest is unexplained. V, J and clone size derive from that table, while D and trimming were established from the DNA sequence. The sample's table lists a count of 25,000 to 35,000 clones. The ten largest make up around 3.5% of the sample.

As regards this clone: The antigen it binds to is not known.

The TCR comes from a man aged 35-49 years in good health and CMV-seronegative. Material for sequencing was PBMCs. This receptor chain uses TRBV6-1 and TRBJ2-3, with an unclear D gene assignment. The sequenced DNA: TGTGCCAGCAGTGAAGTTTTCCTCACAGATACGCAGTATTTT. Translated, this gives CASSEVFLTDTQYF.